A single T cell receptor (beta chain) is shown here with its context. The specificity of this receptor is unknown. Base quality data are lacking; no much larger clone is found one base away. This specimen belongs to a study of cytomegalovirus exposure and HLA in healthy donors (dated by TCRdb to about 2017). A note on the overall study: An earlier analysis of around 600 of the donors reported more than 250 Gb of sequence data and 117 million unique TCR beta sequences from 150 million to 200 million T cells. Every repertoire in the discovery cohort had been generated on one and the same sequencing platform. Among the roughly 400 genotyped donors, around 79% belonged to the genetic ancestry cluster associated with self-reported Caucasian donors. Class I and class II HLA loci were covered by the typing at four-digit resolution. To decide whether each TCR beta V gene segment behaved as functional or pseudogenic, an earlier analysis of some 540 of the donors relied on high-throughput TCR beta sequencing. Rather than drawing on any new phenotypic data, the later analysis identified candidate immune exposures from TCR beta sequences and the way those sequences occurred across donors. In addition to the first cohort of hundreds of subjects, a separate validation cohort of under 150 different subjects was used. A later genetic analysis took genome-wide SNP genotypes for about three fifths of the roughly 670 donors and used that subset as a discovery cohort. Across around 400 genotyped donors of the cohort, an average of roughly 200,000 unique TCR beta nucleotide sequences per donor were sequenced, and 15% to 20% of those sequences were non-productive. The study aimed to test whether cataloging public T cell receptors could reveal signatures of past pathogen exposure. Roughly 320 gigabases of sequencing data and around 80 million unique TCR sequences made up an early release that covered approximately 620 HLA-typed donors. To predict cytomegalovirus infection status, the study brought together high-throughput TCR immunosequencing, statistical association of individual TCRs with disease status, and machine learning. The number of donors typed differed by locus, with 629-630 for A, B, C, DRB1 and DQB1, more than 500 for DQA1, about 610 for DPA1, and some 440 for DPB1. A later analysis re-analyzed previously published TCR beta repertoires from 660 or so donors and added high-resolution HLA genotyping to study TCR occurrence patterns. About 5 DR-DQ haplotypes were handled as single units for association and clustering, since linkage in the cohort was strong. The T cell repertoires of several hundred subjects were profiled by immunosequencing and related to cytomegalovirus serostatus. Donor age, sex, ethnicity and CMV serostatus were compiled together with the repertoire data.

V and J are trimmed by 5 bases and 11 bases, and the gene matches miss 8 bases of the junction. The CDR3 contains 14 residues, cysteine and phenylalanine counted. Of the read, only the CDR3 DNA is kept; its 42 bases are in frame from base 1. Per the germline V gene, MRHNA is the CDR1 and SNTAGT is the CDR2. Library prep was done by the immunoSEQ multiplex PCR assay. For the multiplex PCR, a mixture combining 60 forward primers for TCR Vbeta segments and 13 reverse primers for TCR Jbeta segments was used. The CDR3 region of rearranged TCR beta genes was amplified from genomic DNA by a multiplex PCR assay. The Illumina HiSeq System was used to sequence the amplified TCR beta libraries as 87-base-pair reads. The authors' pipeline ran thus. Across the 666 repertoires, a later analysis counted tens of millions of unique TCR beta chains, 9.5 million to 13 million of which were shared by at least two donors. Raw reads were error-corrected and collapsed into unique sequences with a nearest-neighbor algorithm that merged closely related sequences to remove PCR and sequencing errors. Alignment of CDR3 sequences to IMGT reference sequences was used to assign V, D and J gene segments. For a sequence to be retained, at least a six-nucleotide match to both a V gene segment and a J gene segment was required. Rearrangements were called productive when the CDR3 lacked stop codons and stayed in frame with V and J; all others were non-productive. CDR3 was defined by IMGT convention, running from the second conserved V-encoded cysteine to the conserved J-encoded phenylalanine. Sequences without an unambiguous match to a single V gene segment were excluded from the earlier analysis of a few hundred of the donors. In an earlier analysis of 587 of the donors, a V segment was called functional when productive rearrangements were above 56.7%, and segregating when the standard deviation between donors exceeded 5%. A statistical classification framework was built to diagnose cytomegalovirus status from the catalog of TCR beta chain sequences. In a later analysis, TCR nucleotide sequences were compared against IMGT/GENE-DB human TR gene sequences so that V and J genes could be assigned. Using the TCRdist pipeline, a later analysis assigned CDR3 sequences along with most-parsimonious VDJ recombination scenarios. In a later analysis, each TCR beta chain was defined by its CDR3 amino acid sequence together with its V-gene family, and reads lacking a unique V-gene family were excluded. A later analysis removed over 500 highly shared, low-generation-probability nucleotide sequences to deal with suspected cross-contamination and a sequencing artifact. In a later analysis, a clonal expansion index was calculated for each public chain from normalized within-repertoire ranks of inferred template counts. In a later analysis, generation probabilities were computed with a VDJ recombination model fitted to out-of-frame rearrangements, and the resulting probabilities were checked against IGoR. Hypergeometric tests were used in a later analysis to score TCR-TCR, TCR-HLA and TCR-CMV co-occurrence, with a repertoire-size bias correction applied to the TCR pairs. False discovery rates were estimated in a later analysis by permuting HLA or CMV assignments 20 times. A later analysis grouped co-occurring TCRs with DBSCAN, adding TCRdist sequence similarity when clustering within HLA-allele-positive subsets. For co-occurrence clustering, repertoires with fewer than 30,000 or more than 120,000 public chains were excluded, along with four to six repertoires with anomalous nucleotide sharing. Entries here come from immuneACCESS through TCRdb and include only in-frame sequences with V and J called. Some clones fail to appear in such tables; in the studies checked, an unresolved V gene covers under half of the shortfall, and the cause of the remainder is unknown. The DNA gave D and trimming, while V, J and clone size come from that table. This sample lists about 170,000 clones; approximately 79% were detected once. In total, the top ten clones hold approximately 2.4% of the sample.

Here is what the overall study found, with its caveats: In a later analysis, HLA-associated TCR beta chains showed more clonal expansion and lower generation probabilities than non-associated chains that were equally common. A further reported finding was that TCR beta sequences accurately predicted the HLA-A and HLA-B alleles for most subjects in the first cohort. Only TCR beta chains were sequenced in this cohort, and the absence of alpha or paired-chain data limited detectable features. HLA typing was unavailable for some donors at each locus, so association tests used only the typed subset. A later genetic analysis reported fewer N-insertions in productive TCRs among donors in an Asian-associated ancestry cluster than the roughly 700-donor mean. In an earlier analysis of more than 500 of the donors, most TCR beta V segments appeared in productive rearrangements about 87% or about 30% of the time, broadly matching IMGT annotations. A total of 164 TCR beta chains were listed by the study as associated with cytomegalovirus. Roughly uniform sequencing depth across donors was assumed in presence/absence analyses, although this assumption may not hold. Fewer than 20 rarely observed V segments, including chromosome 9 orphons, were excluded from the earlier analysis of just under 600 of the donors because counts were too low. The authors suggested that the approach could potentially be extended to other disease states and immunological phenotypes. A later analysis found that TCR association rates varied across HLA loci, with DRB1 alleles showing the most associated TCRs and HLA-C alleles the fewest. Three of the identified cytomegalovirus-associated TCR beta chains were confirmed in vitro to be specific for cytomegalovirus antigens. According to a later analysis, parvovirus B19, influenza, CMV and Epstein-Barr virus appeared linked to several top co-occurrence clusters. The sequencing pipeline was judged likely to have produced a cluster of highly shared sequence variants as a technical artifact. In both the original and validation cohorts, the classifier was reported to diagnose cytomegalovirus status with high specificity and sensitivity. V-gene and J-gene trimming of TCR beta chains was associated with a missense DCLRE1C variant in a later genetic analysis, and the association was replicated in an independent cohort. CMV serostatus was the only immune exposure information available for the cohort. A later analysis associated 15,000 or so TCR beta sequences with specific HLA alleles at a false discovery rate of 0.05. When HLA alleles, especially DR and DQ, strongly co-occurred, attributing TCR associations to individual alleles was difficult. A later analysis found that most CMV-associated TCR beta chains appeared HLA-restricted, with HLA associations seemingly driven largely by CMV exposure. Correlated functional status among segregating V segments might reflect linkage disequilibrium, but an unknown experimental factor could not be ruled out. Most TCR sequences were seen in very few donors, while some public TCRs were found in many individuals. Some IMGT-functional V segments, including TRBV6-2 and TRBV6-3, could not be distinguished by the 87-base-pair reads and were therefore excluded.

In total, 630 or so healthy bone marrow donors made up the cohort. At the time of sampling, all cohort members were nominally healthy, though unrecorded immune exposures were likely present. The donor was CMV seronegative and belonged to the group of under 400 seronegative cohort members. A peripheral blood sample was collected from each donor, and TCR beta sequencing was performed on peripheral blood mononuclear cells. The Qiagen DNeasy Blood Extraction Kit was used to extract genomic DNA from the blood cell samples. Recombination linked TRBV6-4 to TRBJ1-6, and TRBD1 aligns with 8 junction nucleotides. The receptor was isolated from a male donor in good health and CMV-seronegative. Sequencing was performed on PBMCs. CDR3 sequence: CASSPGTGGAPLHF. The nucleotide sequence reads TGTGCCAGCAGTCCCGGGACAGGCGGCGCACCCCTCCACTTT.